The rows below give T cell receptor beta chains drawn from one sample of a study of T-cell reconstitution after alpha-beta-depleted transplantation in children. TCRdb reprocessed the PCR reads via MiXCR and lists one record per CDR3 protein. The repertoire holds some 81,000 distinct CDR3 sequences, with 13% to 15% as singletons. The sample was PBMCs, mostly from graft donor cells, taken 180 days after TCRalphabeta/CD19-depleted stem cell transplant. Every receptor here comes from a male patient between 2 and 9 years old who had a stem cell transplant for acute lymphoblastic leukemia, so the T cells may come from the graft donor. CDR3s include the opening cysteine and the closing phenylalanine or tryptophan. Fields, in order: J gene, D gene, V gene, clone size, CDR3 protein, CDR3 DNA. The D gene is left open where the match is weak. Clone sizes are given selectively: once, few, many, or a class where the clone is expanded.

TRBJ2-2	TRBD2	TRBV6-1	NA	CASSGRTSGRTGELFF	TGTGCCAGCAGTGGGCGGACTAGCGGGAGGACCGGGGAGCTGTTTTTT
TRBJ2-2	NA	TRBV5-6	many	CASSPLLNTGELFF	TGTGCCAGCAGCCCTTTACTGAACACCGGGGAGCTGTTTTTT
TRBJ2-1	TRBD2	TRBV5-5	few	CASSLALAGGPSSYNEQFF	TGTGCCAGCAGCTTAGCCCTAGCGGGAGGGCCAAGCTCCTACAATGAGCAGTTCTTC
TRBJ2-7	TRBD2	TRBV20-1	NA	CSARGGGTYYEQYF	TGCAGTGCCCGGGGGGGCGGGACTTATTACGAGCAGTACTTC
TRBJ2-5	NA	TRBV10-3	many	CAISESSGGGDIETQYF	TGTGCCATCAGTGAGTCGAGTGGCGGCGGGGATATAGAGACCCAGTACTTC
TRBJ2-7	TRBD2	TRBV10-3	NA	CAISESGGLAGSYEQYF	TGTGCCATCAGTGAGTCGGGTGGGCTAGCGGGCTCCTACGAGCAGTACTTC
TRBJ2-1	NA	TRBV7-2	few	CASSLVGGKGYNEQFF	TGTGCCAGCAGCTTAGTGGGCGGGAAGGGTTACAATGAGCAGTTCTTC
TRBJ2-3	TRBD1	TRBV12-3/TRBV12-4	few	CASSNRGLTDTQYF	TGTGCCAGCAGTAACAGGGGGCTAACAGATACGCAGTATTTT
TRBJ2-7	TRBD2	TRBV20-1	few	CSARDSSGGSGPYEQYF	TGCAGTGCTAGAGACTCTAGCGGGGGGTCCGGCCCCTACGAGCAGTACTTC
TRBJ1-2	NA	TRBV6-1	NA	CASTPRSLSYTF	TGTGCCAGCACACCCAGGAGCCTCTCCTACACCTTC